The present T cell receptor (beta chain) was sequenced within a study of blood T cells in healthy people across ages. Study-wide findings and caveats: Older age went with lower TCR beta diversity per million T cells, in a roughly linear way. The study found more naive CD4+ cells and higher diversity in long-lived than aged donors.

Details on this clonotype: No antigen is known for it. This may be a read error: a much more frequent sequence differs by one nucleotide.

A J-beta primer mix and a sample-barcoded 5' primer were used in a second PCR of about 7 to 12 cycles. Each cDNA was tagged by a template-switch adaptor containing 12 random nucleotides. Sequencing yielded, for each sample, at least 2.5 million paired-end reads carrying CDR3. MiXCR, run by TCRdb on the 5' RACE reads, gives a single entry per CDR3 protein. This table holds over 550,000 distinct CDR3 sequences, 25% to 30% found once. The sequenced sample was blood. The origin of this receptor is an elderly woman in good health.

The DNA of the CDR3 is TGTGCCATCAGTGAAATGGACGGCCGTCGTGACAATGAGCAGTACTTC. Amino acid sequence: CAISEMDGRRDNEQYF. The V and J genes are TRBV10-3 and TRBJ2-7, with D hard to call. The CDR3 loop spans 16 amino acids. The germline V gene encodes CDR1 ENHRY and CDR2 SYGVKD. V shed 3 bases and J shed 7 bases, with 22 bases lying between them.